The 12 T cell receptor beta chains below all came from one sample that was sequenced in a study of beta chain features in type 1 diabetes. Expressed TCRB transcripts were sequenced because the entire RNA isolate underwent reverse transcription. Only in-frame clones appear in the TCRdb table, and some are missing; sequencing was by immunoSEQ multiplex PCR. This table holds hundreds of thousands of clones, about 14% found once. Sequences were obtained from naive CD4+ T cells from blood. These receptors were collected from a man younger than 35 in good health.

The table lists this clone with a few counts. The chain joins TRBV19 to TRBJ1-2, with a weak D call TRBD1 (5 bases). V was pared by 2 bases and J by 8 bases, with 21 bases between. There are 16 residues in the CDR3. From germline, CDR1 is LNHDA and CDR2 SQIVND (reference sequence). The CDR3 region is CASSILPTGGMRGYTF. The CDR3 DNA follows: TGTGCCAGTAGTATATTGCCCACAGGAGGTATGAGGGGCTACACCTTC.

The chain has TRBV28 and TRBJ2-5, with 10 bases matching TRBD1. After removal of 8 bases from V and 5 bases from J, the junction contained 8 bases not matched to a gene. Germline lookup yields CDR1 MDHEN and CDR2 SYDVKM. The length of the CDR3 is 14 residues. The CDR3 sequence is CASEGTGEPETQYF. The CDR3 coding sequence is TGTGCCAGCGAGGGGACAGGGGAGCCCGAGACCCAGTACTTC.

The chain joins TRBV5-1 to TRBJ1-1; TRBD1 matches 9 bases. Germline V gene sequence: CDR1 SGHRS, CDR2 YFSETQ. CDR3 length equals 14 residues. Unmatched junction bases numbered 6, after V lost 6 bases and J lost 3 bases. The CDR3 bases are TGCGCCAGCACCCAACAGGGGGCACACACTGAAGCTTTCTTT. It is translated as CASTQQGAHTEAFF.

This clone appeared a single time. The chain employs TRBV28 and TRBJ1-2, with 8 bases matching TRBD1. Germline V gene lookup returns CDR1 MDHEN and CDR2 SYDVKM. V lost 7 bases to trimming and J lost 4 bases; unmatched junction nucleotides: 11. The CDR3 is made up of 15 amino acids. CDR3 sequence reads: CASIRTGNPLYGYTF. The CDR3 DNA is TGTGCCAGCATACGGACAGGGAACCCCCTCTATGGCTACACCTTC.

The V gene is TRBV9, the J gene TRBJ2-5; D is undetermined. Germline V gene sequence: CDR1 SGDLS, CDR2 YYNGEE. The V end lost 0 bases, the J end lost 5 bases, and 11 bases lay between the germline ends. This CDR3 comprises 14 residues. The chain's CDR3 is CASSVGGVAETQYF. CDR3 coding DNA: TGTGCCAGCAGCGTAGGCGGTGTGGCTGAGACCCAGTACTTC. Supplemented by reference TRBV9 and TRBJ2-5, the full variable domain reads DSGVTQTPKHLITATGQRVTLRCSPRSGDLSVYWYQQSLDQGLQFLIQYYNGEERAKGNILERFSAQQFPDLHSELNLSSLELGDSALYFCASSVGGVAETQYFGPGTRLLVL.

This clone appeared a few times. The chain employs TRBV25-1 and TRBJ2-5; 11 nucleotides match TRBD2. CDR1 and CDR2 from the germline V gene are MGHDK and SYGVNS. This CDR3 has 15 residues. After removal of 4 bases from V and 7 bases from J, the junction contained 8 bases not matched to a gene. The CDR3 is CASSGGSTSGGTQYF. The CDR3 nucleotides read TGTGCCAGCAGTGGTGGTTCCACTAGCGGGGGGACCCAGTACTTC.

The V gene is TRBV18, the J gene TRBJ1-2, with 7 bases matching TRBD1. CDR1 and CDR2 from the germline V gene are KGHSH and LQKENI. Trimming took 3 bases from V and 4 from J; bases not matched to a gene: 5. CDR3 length: 14 amino acids. The CDR3 here is CASSPGTVVYGYTF. In nucleotides, the CDR3 is TGTGCCAGCTCACCCGGGACAGTTGTCTATGGCTACACCTTC.

This clone was picked up a small number of times. The V call is TRBV9, the J call TRBJ2-7; 7 positions match TRBD1. Germline V CDR1 and CDR2: SGDLS, YYNGEE. After removal of 3 bases from V and 1 base from J, the junction contained 7 bases not matched to a gene. The CDR3 runs 15 residues. CDR3 residues: CASSATGTASYEQYF. In DNA form, the CDR3 reads TGTGCCAGCAGCGCCACCGGGACAGCTTCCTACGAGCAGTACTTC. Together with reference TRBV9 and TRBJ2-7, the CDR3 gives the full variable domain: DSGVTQTPKHLITATGQRVTLRCSPRSGDLSVYWYQQSLDQGLQFLIQYYNGEERAKGNILERFSAQQFPDLHSELNLSSLELGDSALYFCASSATGTASYEQYFGPGTRLTVT.

V is TRBV5-1 and J is TRBJ2-5; 8 nucleotides line up with TRBD2. The CDR3 extends over 16 amino acids. In germline, CDR1 is SGHRS, CDR2 YFSETQ. J was trimmed by 5 bases and V by 0 bases; bases with no gene match: 9. In DNA form, the CDR3 reads TGCGCCAGCAGCTTGGCGATAGCGGGATCGGAGGAGACCCAGTACTTC. This sequence encodes CASSLAIAGSEETQYF. The variable domain in full, with the rest retrieved from reference TRBV5-1 and TRBJ2-5, is KAGVTQTPRYLIKTRGQQVTLSCSPISGHRSVSWYQQTPGQGLQFLFEYFSETQRNKGNFPGRFSGRQFSNSRSEMNVSTLELGDSALYLCASSLAIAGSEETQYFGPGTRLLVL.

The table lists this clone with a few counts. The chain is built from TRBV19 and TRBJ1-5; D is possibly TRBD1 (5 bases). The germline CDR1 and CDR2 sequences are LNHDA and SQIVND (reference sequence). The V and J ends lost 3 bases and 7 bases respectively, with 22 bases between them. The CDR3 has 17 residues. Here the CDR3 DNA reads TGTGCCAGTAGTATTTCCGGACACACGGGGGGAGAGCAGCCCCAGCATTTT. Its translation: CASSISGHTGGEQPQHF.

V usage is TRBV28 and J usage is TRBJ2-5; 9 nucleotides align to TRBD1. V lost 4 bases to trimming and J lost 3 bases; unmatched junction nucleotides: 6. This CDR3 is 15 amino acids long. Germline V lookup: CDR1 MDHEN, CDR2 SYDVKM. The CDR3 is CASSSGTGPKETQYF. In DNA, the CDR3 is TGTGCCAGCAGTTCCGGGACAGGGCCTAAAGAGACCCAGTACTTC.

The chain joins TRBV11-3 to TRBJ2-1; possibly TRBD1 for D (6 bases). Germline V gives CDR1 SGHNT, CDR2 YENEEA. The V and J ends lost 0 bases and 4 bases respectively, with 16 bases between them. The CDR3 is made up of 17 amino acids. CDR3 amino acids: CASSLDRARTAYNEQFF. The CDR3 DNA reads as TGTGCCAGCAGCTTAGATCGAGCGAGGACAGCTTACAATGAGCAGTTCTTC.